What follows are 2 T cell receptor beta chains derived from one specimen sequenced in a study of radiation and T cells in renal cell carcinoma. Time point here: blood 2 weeks post-SBRT. Documented treatment: 15 Gy SBRT to primary tumor, nephrectomy 4 weeks later. TCRdb's table, derived via immunoSEQ multiplex PCR, lists solely in-frame clones and lacks some. Here the sample spans 120,000 or so clones, 65% to 85% being singletons. This specimen was blood, taken from a patient whose treatment included radiotherapy and nephrectomy. These receptors were obtained from a man in his fifties or sixties with renal cell carcinoma.

Here the CDR3 reads CASSAGRSSYEQYF. In DNA, the CDR3 is TGTGCCAGCAGTGCGGGGAGGAGCTCCTACGAGCAGTACTTC. The chain links TRBV2 to TRBJ2-7, with a tentative D call TRBD2 (6 bases). The germline V and J ends were trimmed by 4 bases and 0 bases, with 10 bases remaining between them. The CDR3 sequence is 14 residues long. Germline V gene data show CDR1 as SNHLY and CDR2 as FYNNEI.

The chain carries TRBV6-1 and TRBJ2-5; D call uncertain. The germline V gene encodes CDR1 MNHNS and CDR2 SASEGT. V dropped 3 bases and J dropped 3 bases, with 11 bases sitting between them. The CDR3 is 14 amino acids. The CDR3 loop is CASSEGWEKETQYF. CDR3 bases: TGTGCCAGCAGTGAGGGGTGGGAAAAAGAGACCCAGTACTTC.